The 19 T cell receptor beta chains below were found in one sample sequenced in a study of shared clonotypes between healthy human individuals. Here immunoSEQ multiplex PCR was the method, and the copy in TCRdb shows in-frame clones only, minus some. The data contain 550,000 to 700,000 clones, 73% of them seen just once; the ten biggest clones take up around 1.8%. The specimen sequenced was memory CD4+ T cells sorted from blood. Subset: CD45RA-negative fraction. The receptor set was obtained from a young woman in good health.

V and J are TRBV2 and TRBJ1-1; D not resolved. V shed 2 bases and J shed 7 bases, with 8 bases lying between them. There are 12 residues in the CDR3. Germline lookup yields CDR1 SNHLY and CDR2 FYNNEI. The CDR3 coding sequence is TGTGCCAGCAGTGAACCTGACGGTGAAGCTTTCTTT. It codes for CASSEPDGEAFF.

With regard to this clone: This likely stems from a read error, as it lies one base from a far larger clone. Distinct nucleotide sequences in the sample also encode this CDR3. This chain joins TRBV5-1 and TRBJ2-1; 8 bases match TRBD2. CDR3 length: 15 amino acids. Germline V gives CDR1 SGHRS, CDR2 YFSETQ. V lost 0 bases, J lost 4 bases, and 3 bases stayed unmatched. The CDR3 nucleotides are TGCGCCAGCAGCTTGGCGAGCGGGGGTTACAATGAGCAGTTCTTC. Translated, it gives CASSLASGGYNEQFF.

This chain links TRBV6-6 with TRBJ2-2, with D perhaps TRBD1 (6 bases). Looked up from germline, CDR1 is MNHNY and CDR2 is SVGAGI (reference sequence). The CDR3 has 15 residues. V lost 6 bases to trimming and J lost 1 base, with 12 bases between them. CDR3 amino acids: CASSYPGQNTGELFF. CDR3 DNA: TGTGCCAGCAGCTATCCGGGACAGAACACCGGGGAGCTGTTTTTT.

The chain carries TRBV19 and TRBJ1-1, with 10 bases lining up with TRBD1. From germline, CDR1 is LNHDA and CDR2 SQIVND (reference sequence). The J segment lost 5 bases and the V segment lost 6 bases, leaving 12 bases of the junction unmatched. The CDR3 loop spans 16 amino acids. CDR3 loop: CASRISRDRGGTEAFF. CDR3 coding DNA: TGTGCCAGTAGGATAAGCCGGGACAGGGGTGGAACTGAAGCTTTCTTT.

This chain joins TRBV6-6 and TRBJ1-2, with TRBD1 matching 7 bases. J was trimmed by 4 bases and V by 6 bases; bases with no gene match: 5. Germline V CDR1 and CDR2: MNHNY, SVGAGI (reference sequence). The CDR3 has 13 amino acids. The CDR3 region is CASRARQGYGYTF. The CDR3 DNA is TGTGCCAGCAGGGCTCGACAGGGCTATGGCTACACCTTC.

This clone was seen once. The gene calls are TRBV29-1 and TRBJ1-5; 7 nucleotides agree with TRBD1. Germline lookup yields CDR1 SQVTM and CDR2 ANQGSEA. CDR3 size: 13 residues. The chain's CDR3 is CSFQTGWNQPQHF. In nucleotides, the CDR3 is TGCAGTTTCCAGACAGGGTGGAATCAGCCCCAGCATTTT. The full variable domain, its missing parts supplied by reference TRBV29-1 and TRBJ1-5, is SAVISQKPSRDICQRGTSLTIQCQVDSQVTMMFWYRQQPGQSLTLIATANQGSEATYESGFVIDKFPISRPNLTFSTLTVSNMSPEDSSIYLCSFQTGWNQPQHFGDGTRLSIL.

The gene calls are TRBV2 and TRBJ2-7; maybe TRBD1 (6 bases). V was shortened by 6 bases and J by 4 bases, with 16 bases between the two germline ends. The CDR3 is made up of 14 amino acids. CDR1 is SNHLY and CDR2 is FYNNEI in the germline V gene. The CDR3 region is CASSGRQDGYEQYF. The CDR3 DNA sequence: TGTGCCAGCAGCGGTAGACAGGATGGGTACGAGCAGTACTTC. Full variable domain (outside the CDR3, taken from reference TRBV2 and TRBJ2-7): EPEVTQTPSHQVTQMGQEVILRCVPISNHLYFYWYRQILGQKVEFLVSFYNNEISEKSEIFDDQFSVERPDGSNFTLKIRSTKLEDSAMYFCASSGRQDGYEQYFGPGTRLTVT.

Comment on this clone: Other DNA sequences in this sample translate to the same CDR3. This rearrangement joins TRBV5-1 to TRBJ2-1; no clear D gene. Per the germline V gene, CDR1 is SGHRS and CDR2 is YFSETQ. CDR3 length: 15 residues. Trimming left V 0 bases short and J 4 bases short, with 11 bases between. The CDR3 here is CASSLDSVGYNEQFF. CDR3 DNA sequence: TGCGCCAGCAGCTTGGACAGCGTTGGATACAATGAGCAGTTCTTC.

This clone was detected once. The chain joins TRBV29-1 to TRBJ2-5; no reliable D call. The CDR3 loop spans 14 amino acids. Germline-derived CDR1 and CDR2 are SQVTM and ANQGSEA. V was trimmed by 1 base and J by 4 bases, leaving 13 bases between them. The CDR3 coding sequence is TGCAGCGTTGAAGGAACAGCTCCCGGAGAGACCCAGTACTTC. This gives the protein CSVEGTAPGETQYF.

CDR3 nucleotides: TGCGCCAGCAGCCAAGAGGGGTTCGGGGCCAACGTCCTGACTTTC. Translation gives CASSQEGFGANVLTF. The chain carries TRBV4-1 and TRBJ2-6; D gene unclear. Germline V gene sequence: CDR1 MGHRA, CDR2 YSYEKL. V lost 0 bases to trimming and J lost 4 bases, with 7 bases between them. The CDR3 contains 15 residues.

This chain joins TRBV19 and TRBJ1-5; possible D gene TRBD1, 5 bases. V was cut by 7 bases and J by 2 bases, with 12 bases left in between. The CDR3 is made up of 14 amino acids. CDR1 is LNHDA, CDR2 SQIVND, per germline (reference sequence). In nucleotides, the CDR3 is TGTGCCAGTAATGAGGGGTTTGGCAATCAGCCCCAGCATTTT. Translated, it gives CASNEGFGNQPQHF.

V and J are TRBV7-8 and TRBJ2-6, with 12 positions matching TRBD2. The J segment lost 7 bases and the V segment lost 6 bases, leaving 13 bases of the junction unmatched. Germline assignment: CDR1 SGHVS and CDR2 FQNEAQ. The CDR3 is 18 amino acids. CDR3 nucleotide sequence: TGTGCCAGCAGTCGCTGGACTAGCGGGGCTCTGGATGCCAACGTCCTGACTTTC. It translates to CASSRWTSGALDANVLTF.

The chain couples TRBV5-1 to TRBJ2-5; D unresolved. V lost 4 bases, J lost 4 bases, and 20 bases lay in between. The CDR3 extends over 16 amino acids. CDR1 and CDR2 (germline): SGHRS, YFSETQ. The CDR3 reads CASSAHDPRWGETQYF. The DNA for the CDR3 is TGCGCCAGCAGCGCCCACGACCCTCGGTGGGGAGAGACCCAGTACTTC.

V gene TRBV6-4 combines with J gene TRBJ1-1; weak D call: TRBD1 (5 bases). This CDR3 is 14 amino acids long. V dropped 6 bases and J dropped 6 bases, with 17 bases sitting between them. Germline V CDR1 and CDR2: MRHNA, SNTAGT. The CDR3: CASRQNGGSPEAFF. In nucleotides, the CDR3 is TGTGCCAGCAGACAGAACGGGGGGTCCCCTGAAGCTTTCTTT.

The genes are TRBV14 and TRBJ1-2, with a tentative D call TRBD1 (5 bases). CDR3 length: 13 amino acids. Trimming took off 6 bases at V and 8 bases at J, with 16 bases between the two ends. From germline, CDR1 is SGHDN and CDR2 FVKESK. The DNA of the CDR3 is TGTGCCAGCAGGGCGGCCGGGGGACGCGGCTACACCTTC. Amino acid sequence: CASRAAGGRGYTF.

This clone was detected only a few times. This sequence joins TRBV7-3 and TRBJ2-1; D possibly corresponds to TRBD1 (5 bases). V shed 8 bases and J shed 4 bases, with 12 bases lying between them. The CDR3 sequence is 13 residues long. Germline V gene lookup returns CDR1 SGHTA and CDR2 FQGTGA. The CDR3 coding sequence is TGTGCCAGCGGGGCAGATCTTTACAATGAGCAGTTCTTC. Translated, it gives CASGADLYNEQFF.

The rearrangement uses TRBV9 and TRBJ2-7; 15 bases line up with TRBD2. Unmatched junction bases numbered 3, after V lost 3 bases and J lost 5 bases. This CDR3 is 15 amino acids long. Germline V gene sequence: CDR1 SGDLS, CDR2 YYNGEE. In nucleotides, the CDR3 is TGTGCCAGCAGCGCCGGGACTAGCGGGAGGAACGAGCAGTACTTC. This sequence encodes CASSAGTSGRNEQYF.

The gene calls are TRBV28 and TRBJ1-1; 9 nucleotides line up with TRBD1. There are 14 residues in the CDR3. The V and J ends lost 5 bases and 4 bases, in that order; junction bases with no gene match: 5. Germline CDR1 and CDR2: MDHEN and SYDVKM. The CDR3 loop is CASSGGDRATEAFF. In nucleotides, the CDR3 is TGTGCCAGCAGTGGGGGGGACAGGGCCACTGAAGCTTTCTTT.

V is TRBV6-1 and J is TRBJ1-5; maybe TRBD1 (6 bases). Trimming took 6 bases from V and 4 from J, leaving 10 bases between them. Germline CDR1 is MNHNS and CDR2 is SASEGT. CDR3 size: 13 residues. The CDR3 region has the DNA TGTGCCAGCAGATCCACAGGGAATCAGCCCCAGCATTTT. Protein sequence: CASRSTGNQPQHF.